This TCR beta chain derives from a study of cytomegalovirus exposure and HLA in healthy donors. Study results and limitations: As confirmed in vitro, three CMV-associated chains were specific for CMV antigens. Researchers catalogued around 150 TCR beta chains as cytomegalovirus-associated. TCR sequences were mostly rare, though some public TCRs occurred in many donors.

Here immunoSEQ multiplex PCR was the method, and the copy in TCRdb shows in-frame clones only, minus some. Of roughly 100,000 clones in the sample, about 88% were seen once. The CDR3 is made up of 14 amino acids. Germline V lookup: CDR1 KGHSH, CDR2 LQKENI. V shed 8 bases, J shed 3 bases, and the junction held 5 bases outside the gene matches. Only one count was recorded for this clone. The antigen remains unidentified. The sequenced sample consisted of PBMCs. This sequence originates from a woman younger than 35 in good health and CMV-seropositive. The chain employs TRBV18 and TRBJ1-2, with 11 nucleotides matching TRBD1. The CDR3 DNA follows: TGTGCCAGCGCGGTGGACAGGGGGCACTATGGCTACACCTTC. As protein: CASAVDRGHYGYTF. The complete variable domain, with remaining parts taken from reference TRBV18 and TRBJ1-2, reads NAGVMQNPRHLVRRRGQEARLRCSPMKGHSHVYWYRQLPEEGLKFMVYLQKENIIDESGMPKERFSAEFPKEGPSILRIQQVVRGDSAAYFCASAVDRGHYGYTFGSGTRLTVV.